Below are 18 T cell receptor beta chains sequenced from a single sample in a study of blood T cell repertoires in COVID-19. Repertoires were generated with immunoSEQ multiplex PCR, while TCRdb's copy carries only in-frame clones and drops some. The data hold more than 95,000 clones, with about 89% observed a single time. Material: peripheral blood. The receptors stem from a woman aged 60-70 years with acute or convalescent COVID-19.

This rearrangement joins TRBV5-1 to TRBJ1-4; perhaps TRBD1 as D (6 bases). This CDR3 is built from 15 residues. CDR1 is SGHRS and CDR2 is YFSETQ in the germline V gene. V lost 7 bases and J lost 6, with 19 bases in between. CDR3 DNA: TGCGCCAGCGCGAGAGAGGGGGAAGGAGATGAAAAACTGTTTTTT. This gives the protein CASAREGEGDEKLFF.

The CDR3 here is CASSYSGAAGNTIYF. The CDR3 bases are TGTGCCAGCAGTTACTCGGGGGCAGCTGGAAACACCATATATTTT. The chain combines TRBV6-5 with TRBJ1-3; D might be TRBD1 (6 bases). This CDR3 contains 15 residues. CDR1 and CDR2 (germline): MNHEY, SVGAGI. Trimming removed 0 bases from V and 2 bases from J, with 8 bases in between.

The chain employs TRBV9 and TRBJ1-6; 8 positions match TRBD1. The CDR3 contains 16 residues. The junction had 8 bases not matched to a gene; V was cut back by 0 bases and J by 9 bases. Looked up from germline, CDR1 is SGDLS and CDR2 is YYNGEE. This chain's CDR3 is CASSVGRDRLSSPLHF. The CDR3 DNA follows: TGTGCCAGCAGCGTAGGGAGGGACAGGTTAAGTTCACCCCTCCACTTT.

The chain employs TRBV11-3 and TRBJ2-1; 10 bases match TRBD1. The V and J ends lost 6 bases and 4 bases, in that order; junction bases with no gene match: 6. Per germline, CDR1 SGHNT and CDR2 YENEEA. The CDR3 contains 15 residues. CDR3 amino acids: CASSPPGQGYNEQFF. The CDR3 DNA reads as TGTGCCAGCAGTCCCCCGGGACAGGGGTACAATGAGCAGTTCTTC. Looking up the rest from reference TRBV11-3 and TRBJ2-1 gives the full variable domain: EAGVVQSPRYKIIEKKQPVAFWCNPISGHNTLYWYLQNLGQGPELLIRYENEEAVDDSQLPKDRFSAERLKGVDSTLKIQPAELGDSAVYLCASSPPGQGYNEQFFGPGTRLTVL.

The rearrangement uses TRBV27 and TRBJ1-1; D is unresolved. CDR3 length: 14 residues. Trimming took 2 bases from V and 2 from J, leaving 9 bases between them. The germline V gene has CDR1 MNHEY and CDR2 SMNVEV (reference sequence). The CDR3: CASSLTIANTEAFF. CDR3 coding DNA: TGTGCCAGCAGTTTAACGATAGCTAACACTGAAGCTTTCTTT.

The gene calls are TRBV14 and TRBJ1-6; D not certain. Trimming cost V 0 bases and J 6 bases, with 6 bases left between them. Germline V lookup: CDR1 SGHDN, CDR2 FVKESK. This CDR3 has 14 amino acids. CDR3 sequence (DNA): TGTGCCAGCAGCCAAGAGACACTTAATTCACCCCTCCACTTT. Protein product: CASSQETLNSPLHF. The complete variable domain, with remaining parts taken from reference TRBV14 and TRBJ1-6, reads EAGVTQFPSHSVIEKGQTVTLRCDPISGHDNLYWYRRVMGKEIKFLLHFVKESKQDESGMPNNRFLAERTGGTYSTLKVQPAELEDSGVYFCASSQETLNSPLHFGNGTRLTVT.

V usage is TRBV9 and J usage is TRBJ1-5, with 9 positions matching TRBD1. The CDR3 consists of 14 residues. The V and J ends lost 3 bases and 7 bases, in that order; junction bases with no gene match: 5. CDR1 and CDR2 (germline): SGDLS, YYNGEE. The CDR3 region is CASSATGGEQPQHF. CDR3 nucleotide sequence: TGTGCCAGCAGCGCGACAGGGGGGGAACAGCCCCAGCATTTT.

This clone was counted a few times. Mismatch with germline at one junction end may stem from a read error. The chain recombines TRBV7-7 with TRBJ2-2; possibly TRBD2 for D (6 bases). This CDR3 region has 16 residues. From germline, CDR1 is SSHAT and CDR2 FNYEAQ (reference sequence). In nucleotides, the CDR3 is TGTGCTAGCAGTAGTGGGAGACTAGTGAACACCGGGGAGCTGTTTTTT. Its protein product is CASSSGRLVNTGELFF.

The rearrangement uses TRBV19 and TRBJ2-4; D is perhaps TRBD2 (5 bases). The CDR3 is made up of 17 amino acids. Germline values: CDR1 LNHDA, CDR2 SQIVND (reference sequence). Trimming removed 5 bases at V and 0 bases at J, with 17 bases between. CDR3 DNA: TGTGCCAGTAGTTTCGGACTGAACCGAATAGCCAAAAACATTCAGTACTTC. This sequence encodes CASSFGLNRIAKNIQYF.

As to this clone: One end of the junction does not line up with germline, which may come from a read error. The V call is TRBV25-1, the J call TRBJ1-2; D is ambiguous. CDR1 is MGHDK and CDR2 is SYGVNS in the germline V gene. The CDR3 consists of 13 residues. DNA for the CDR3: TGTGCCAGCAGTGAATCCCCCGGACTTGTAGTCTCCTTC. This translates into CASSESPGLVVSF.

The genes are TRBV29-1 and TRBJ2-5, with D possibly TRBD2 on 6 matching bases. V was trimmed by 7 bases and J by 2 bases, leaving 20 bases between them. Germline-derived CDR1 and CDR2 are SQVTM and ANQGSEA. CDR3 size: 15 residues. The CDR3 nucleotides are TGCAGCGGGGGGGTTATCCCAGGCTATCAAGAGACCCAGTACTTC. Translated, it gives CSGGVIPGYQETQYF. Filled out from reference TRBV29-1 and TRBJ2-5, the complete variable domain reads SAVISQKPSRDICQRGTSLTIQCQVDSQVTMMFWYRQQPGQSLTLIATANQGSEATYESGFVIDKFPISRPNLTFSTLTVSNMSPEDSSIYLCSGGVIPGYQETQYFGPGTRLLVL.

The V gene is TRBV7-9, the J gene TRBJ1-4, with D perhaps TRBD1 (5 bases). Per the germline V gene, CDR1 is SEHNR and CDR2 is FQNEAQ (reference sequence). This CDR3 region has 15 residues. Between the trimmed V and J ends, which lost 5 bases and 3 bases, there was a span of 13 bases. This CDR3 reads CASSILQESNEKLFF. CDR3 bases: TGTGCCAGCAGCATTCTACAGGAGTCTAATGAAAAACTGTTTTTT.

The rearrangement joins TRBV24-1 to TRBJ2-3; D might be TRBD2 (5 bases). The CDR3 spans 14 residues. V lost 6 bases to trimming and J lost 2 bases, with 11 bases between them. CDR1 and CDR2 from the germline V gene are KGHDR and SFDVKD. The CDR3 DNA follows: TGTGCCACCAGTAGGGAGACTCCCACAGATACGCAGTATTTT. As protein: CATSRETPTDTQYF.

With respect to this clone: The sample carries other DNA sequences with the same CDR3. This rearrangement joins TRBV27 to TRBJ1-1; 7 bases are shared with TRBD1. V lost 7 bases, J lost 1 base, and 6 bases stayed unmatched. The length of the CDR3 is 14 residues. Per the germline V gene, CDR1 is MNHEY and CDR2 is SMNVEV (reference sequence). The CDR3 region is CASNRQGPNTEAFF. The CDR3 DNA reads as TGTGCCAGCAATAGACAGGGACCGAACACTGAAGCTTTCTTT.

The chain joins TRBV5-3 to TRBJ2-3; 8 bases are a match to TRBD1. TRBV5-3 is noted as an ORF with a role that remains uncertain. Losses at the gene ends were 3 bases for V and 4 bases for J; bases not matched to a gene: 10. This CDR3 has 16 residues. Here the CDR3 DNA reads TGTGCCAGAAGCTGGGGCGAGACAGGGGTTGCAGATACGCAGTATTTT. Protein: CARSWGETGVADTQYF.

The chain uses TRBV10-3 and TRBJ1-1, with TRBD1 identical over 9 bases. V was clipped by 7 bases and J by 0 bases; unmatched bases: 9. The CDR3 sequence is 16 residues long. Germline V gene sequence: CDR1 ENHRY, CDR2 SYGVKD. This chain's CDR3 is CAIKTDRGNMNTEAFF. The CDR3 DNA reads TGTGCCATCAAGACGGACAGGGGAAACATGAACACTGAAGCTTTCTTT.

This clone was detected once. This chain links TRBV24-1 with TRBJ1-2; the match to TRBD1 covers 8 bases. Losses at the gene ends were 2 bases for V and 6 bases for J; bases not matched to a gene: 7. The germline V gene encodes CDR1 KGHDR and CDR2 SFDVKD. The CDR3 is 15 residues long. The CDR3 DNA reads TGTGCCACCAGTGATTCAGGGGGCTTGGGTGATGGCTACACCTTC. Amino acid sequence: CATSDSGGLGDGYTF.

This chain uses TRBV10-3 with TRBJ1-1, with 9 bases lining up with TRBD1. Germline CDR1 and CDR2: ENHRY and SYGVKD. J was trimmed by 3 bases and V by 6 bases; bases with no gene match: 8. CDR3 length equals 15 residues. For the CDR3, the DNA is TGTGCCATCAGAAGGGACAGGGTCAAGGACACTGAAGCTTTCTTT. It codes for CAIRRDRVKDTEAFF.